The 22 T cell receptor beta chains in this list originate from one sample, sequenced in a study of control samples from healthy donors and cancer patients. Clones were read by immunoSEQ multiplex PCR, and TCRdb kept only the in-frame ones, dropping some. The profile covers more than 150,000 clones, with 90% to 95% appearing a single time and approximately 0.7% taken by the ten largest. The specimen sequenced was blood. Every receptor here comes from a woman in her thirties in good health.

The chain carries TRBV30 and TRBJ1-1, with D hard to call. This CDR3 has 13 residues. Germline values: CDR1 GTSNPN, CDR2 SVGIG (reference sequence). V gave up 8 bases and J gave up 2 bases, with 15 bases separating them. The CDR3 here is CAGRTGYNTEAFF. CDR3 DNA: TGTGCCGGAAGGACGGGTTATAACACTGAAGCTTTCTTT.

J is TRBJ2-3 and V is TRBV9; perhaps TRBD2 as D (6 bases). CDR3 size: 16 residues. The germline gives CDR1 SGDLS, CDR2 YYNGEE. V lost 0 bases and J 0 bases, leaving 11 bases between the germline ends. CDR3: CASSVGFGTSTDTQYF. Written as DNA, the CDR3 is TGTGCCAGCAGCGTAGGGTTTGGGACTAGCACAGATACGCAGTATTTT.

The chain uses TRBV5-6 and TRBJ2-1; D call uncertain. Trimming took 6 bases from V and 5 from J, leaving 6 bases between them. CDR1 SGHDT and CDR2 YYEEEE come from the germline V gene. The CDR3 spans 11 residues. The CDR3 bases are TGTGCCAGCACGAGACACAATGAGCAGTTCTTC. Its translation: CASTRHNEQFF.

V and J are TRBV15 and TRBJ2-7, with a tentative D call TRBD2 (5 bases). Trimming removed 0 bases from V and 3 bases from J, with 9 bases in between. CDR3 length equals 14 residues. Per the germline V gene, CDR1 is LNHNV and CDR2 is YYDKDF (reference sequence). The CDR3 nucleotides read TGTGCCACCAGCAGAGATAGGACTCTCTACGAGCAGTACTTC. Translation gives CATSRDRTLYEQYF.

The chain combines TRBV28 with TRBJ1-1, with D possibly being TRBD1 (6 bases). CDR1 and CDR2 (germline): MDHEN, SYDVKM. This CDR3 is 16 amino acids long. The V and J ends lost 6 bases and 1 base respectively, with 18 bases between them. DNA for the CDR3: TGTGCCAGCAGGGGGAGATCGACAGGCGAGAACACTGAAGCTTTCTTT. Amino acid sequence: CASRGRSTGENTEAFF.

The chain carries TRBV5-5 and TRBJ1-6, with D possibly matching TRBD1 (6 bases). Germline CDR1 and CDR2: SGHKS and YYEKEE (reference sequence). The V and J ends lost 0 bases and 8 bases respectively, with 12 bases between them. The CDR3 length is 15 residues. DNA of the CDR3: TGTGCCAGCAGCTTGGCCTCTTACAGGGATTCACCCCTCCACTTT. The encoded protein is CASSLASYRDSPLHF.

V usage is TRBV15 and J usage is TRBJ1-2; D perhaps matches TRBD1 (5 bases). Germline CDR1 LNHNV, CDR2 YYDKDF (reference sequence). V dropped 0 bases and J dropped 7 bases, with 12 bases sitting between them. The CDR3 extends over 14 amino acids. In DNA form, the CDR3 reads TGTGCCACCAGCAGAGATCCGGGGCTCAGTGGCTACACCTTC. It translates to CATSRDPGLSGYTF.

This clone appeared a single time. The rearrangement links TRBV4-3 to TRBJ2-2; 9 bases are a match to TRBD1. CDR3 length: 17 amino acids. Germline lookup yields CDR1 LGHNA and CDR2 YSLEER. V lost 0 bases and J lost 1; bases outside the gene matches: 3. The CDR3 loop is CASSQDGDRENTGELFF. CDR3 bases: TGCGCCAGCAGCCAAGATGGGGACAGGGAGAACACCGGGGAGCTGTTTTTT.

This chain uses TRBV18 with TRBJ2-5; D possibly corresponds to TRBD2 (6 bases). With 0 bases removed from V and 4 bases from J, the gap between germline ends came to 9 bases. CDR3 length: 14 amino acids. CDR1 and CDR2 from the germline V gene are KGHSH and LQKENI. CDR3: CASSPPSGGETQYF. The CDR3 DNA is TGTGCCAGCTCACCACCGTCCGGGGGAGAGACCCAGTACTTC.

This clone was counted a single time. This chain uses TRBV19 with TRBJ2-7; D call uncertain. The V gene lost 7 bases and the J gene lost 3 bases, with 16 bases spanning the gap. This CDR3 region has 14 residues. Germline CDR1 and CDR2: LNHDA and SQIVND (reference sequence). The CDR3 DNA sequence: TGTGCCAGTACCCCCACCCCTTTTAGCTACGAGCAGTACTTC. This encodes CASTPTPFSYEQYF.

The chain couples TRBV5-1 to TRBJ2-3; 13 bases agree with TRBD2. Looked up from germline, CDR1 is SGHRS and CDR2 is YFSETQ. The CDR3 totals 16 residues. V lost 2 bases, J lost 3 bases, and 3 bases stayed unmatched. Here the CDR3 reads CASSFRLAGGTDTQYF. In DNA form, the CDR3 reads TGCGCCAGCAGCTTCCGACTAGCGGGAGGAACAGATACGCAGTATTTT.

The genes are TRBV6-6 and TRBJ2-3, with 12 nucleotides matching TRBD2. The CDR3 is 15 amino acids. The V and J ends lost 2 bases and 6 bases, in that order; junction bases with no gene match: 3. Germline V gene data show CDR1 as MNHNY and CDR2 as SVGAGI (reference sequence). CDR3 loop: CASSYGTSGSDTQYF. CDR3 in DNA: TGTGCCAGCAGTTACGGGACTAGCGGGTCGGATACGCAGTATTTT.

The V call is TRBV18, the J call TRBJ1-1; TRBD1 agrees at 10 bases. After removal of 2 bases from V and 3 bases from J, the junction contained 3 bases not matched to a gene. CDR1 is KGHSH, CDR2 LQKENI, per germline. The CDR3 length is 15 residues. The CDR3 nucleotides are TGTGCCAGCTCACCAAGGACAGGGGGGCACACTGAAGCTTTCTTT. This sequence encodes CASSPRTGGHTEAFF. Full variable domain (rest looked up from reference TRBV18 and TRBJ1-1): NAGVMQNPRHLVRRRGQEARLRCSPMKGHSHVYWYRQLPEEGLKFMVYLQKENIIDESGMPKERFSAEFPKEGPSILRIQQVVRGDSAAYFCASSPRTGGHTEAFFGQGTRLTVV.

The V call is TRBV24-1, the J call TRBJ1-5; possibly TRBD1 for D (5 bases). Trimming left V 7 bases short and J 3 bases short, with 9 bases between. The CDR3 consists of 13 residues. The germline V gene has CDR1 KGHDR and CDR2 SFDVKD. The CDR3: CATSDSSNQPQHF. The CDR3 region has the DNA TGTGCCACCAGCGACAGTTCCAATCAGCCCCAGCATTTT.

The J gene is TRBJ2-2, the V gene TRBV9, with a weak D call TRBD2 (6 bases). The CDR3 spans 14 residues. Per the germline V gene, CDR1 is SGDLS and CDR2 is YYNGEE. Trimming took off 4 bases at V and 7 bases at J, with 14 bases between the two ends. The CDR3 sequence: CASSPVRDDGELFF. The CDR3, as DNA: TGTGCCAGCAGCCCCGTGCGGGACGACGGGGAGCTGTTTTTT.

The genes are TRBV5-1 and TRBJ2-1, with D hard to call. V was trimmed by 2 bases and J by 0 bases, leaving 24 bases between them. This CDR3 comprises 20 residues. Germline V gene data show CDR1 as SGHRS and CDR2 as YFSETQ. In nucleotides, the CDR3 is TGCGCCAGCAGCTTACATGGTATCGGACGACACCTAAACTCCTACAATGAGCAGTTCTTC. Protein: CASSLHGIGRHLNSYNEQFF.

This chain connects TRBV4-2 to TRBJ2-1; possibly TRBD1 for D (6 bases). Germline-derived CDR1 and CDR2 are LGHNA and YNFKEQ. The CDR3 is made up of 16 amino acids. Trimming cost V 0 bases and J 5 bases, with 14 bases left between them. This CDR3 reads CASSQDSVTGHNEQFF. CDR3 DNA: TGTGCCAGCAGCCAAGATTCAGTGACAGGTCACAATGAGCAGTTCTTC.

This clone was picked up one time. The CDR3 is CASSSGLVADTQYF. The CDR3 DNA is TGTGCCAGTAGTAGTGGACTAGTCGCAGATACGCAGTATTTT. The chain couples TRBV19 to TRBJ2-3, with 7 bases matching TRBD2. The CDR3 has 14 residues. From germline, CDR1 is LNHDA and CDR2 SQIVND (reference sequence). V lost 4 bases, J lost 4 bases, and 5 bases stayed unmatched.

The genes are TRBV27 and TRBJ2-2; a possible D gene is TRBD2 (5 bases). Trimming cost V 5 bases and J 4 bases, with 17 bases left between them. This CDR3 spans 16 amino acids. Germline V gene lookup returns CDR1 MNHEY and CDR2 SMNVEV (reference sequence). The CDR3 here is CASSRPGRAGTGELFF. CDR3 DNA sequence: TGTGCCAGCAGTCGGCCGGGCCGCGCGGGCACCGGGGAGCTGTTTTTT.

This chain links TRBV7-9 with TRBJ2-2, with 8 bases aligning to TRBD2. CDR1 SEHNR and CDR2 FQNEAQ come from the germline V gene (reference sequence). V was pared by 5 bases and J by 4 bases, with 3 bases of the junction left unmatched. The CDR3 runs 14 residues. As DNA, the CDR3 is TGTGCCAGCAGCCCTAGCGGGTCCACCGGGGAGCTGTTTTTT. As protein: CASSPSGSTGELFF. The entire variable domain, with the rest obtained from reference TRBV7-9 and TRBJ2-2, is as follows: DTGVSQNPRHKITKRGQNVTFRCDPISEHNRLYWYRQTLGQGPEFLTYFQNEAQLEKSRLLSDRFSAERPKGSFSTLEIQRTEQGDSAMYLCASSPSGSTGELFFGEGSRLTVL.

The chain carries TRBV18 and TRBJ1-1, with D uncertain. Per the germline V gene, CDR1 is KGHSH and CDR2 is LQKENI. V was trimmed by 2 bases and J by 0 bases, leaving 7 bases between them. The CDR3 has 14 residues. DNA of the CDR3: TGTGCCAGCTCACCAGATTCTTTGAACACTGAAGCTTTCTTT. Encoded protein: CASSPDSLNTEAFF.

V gene TRBV6-6 combines with J gene TRBJ2-1; 7 positions agree with TRBD2. The germline V gene has CDR1 MNHNY and CDR2 SVGAGI (reference sequence). CDR3 size: 16 residues. With 7 bases clipped from V and 9 bases from J, the junction kept 18 bases outside the gene matches. The CDR3 reads CASIPYVGAGMGEQFF. CDR3 nucleotides: TGTGCCAGCATACCGTACGTGGGAGCGGGGATGGGTGAGCAGTTCTTC.